These T cell receptor beta chains were read from a single sample in a study of blood T cell repertoires in COVID-19. Some clones are missing from TCRdb's copy, which holds only in-frame ones; the method was immunoSEQ multiplex PCR. Among some 190,000 clones listed, approximately 84% were seen once. The sample taken for sequencing was peripheral blood. Receptors were obtained from a woman older than 75 with COVID-19, enrolled during active disease. CDR3s include the opening cysteine and the closing phenylalanine or tryptophan. The order of the fields is D gene, CDR3 length, V gene, J gene, clone size, CDR3 DNA, CDR3 protein. A D gene is named only where the DNA matches it firmly. Clone size appears in some rows only: once, few, many, or a class for an expanded clone.

D gene: NA
CDR3 length: 13
V gene: TRBV5-1
J gene: TRBJ1-3
clone size: NA
CDR3 DNA: TGCGCCAGCAGCTCGGGGACAGGAAACACCATATATTTT
CDR3 protein: CASSSGTGNTIYF

D gene: NA
CDR3 length: 16
V gene: TRBV28
J gene: TRBJ1-3
clone size: NA
CDR3 DNA: TGTGCCAGCGGTCTCTCGAGGATTCTCTCTGGAAACACCATATATTTT
CDR3 protein: CASGLSRILSGNTIYF

D gene: TRBD2
CDR3 length: 13
V gene: TRBV3-1/TRBV3-2
J gene: TRBJ2-2
clone size: few
CDR3 DNA: TGTGCCAGCCGGGGGGGGCGCACCGGGGAGCTGTTTTTT
CDR3 protein: CASRGGRTGELFF

D gene: TRBD1
CDR3 length: 15
V gene: TRBV28
J gene: TRBJ2-7
clone size: NA
CDR3 DNA: TGTGCCAGCAGACCAAACCGGGACAGATCCTACGAGCAGTACTTC
CDR3 protein: CASRPNRDRSYEQYF

D gene: TRBD1
CDR3 length: 14
V gene: TRBV29-1
J gene: TRBJ1-1
clone size: NA
CDR3 DNA: TGCAGCGTAAGACCGGGACAGGGCCACACTGAAGCTTTCTTT
CDR3 protein: CSVRPGQGHTEAFF

D gene: NA
CDR3 length: 14
V gene: TRBV28
J gene: TRBJ2-7
clone size: once
CDR3 DNA: TGTGCCAGCAGGGGGACTCCCCCCACCTACGAGCAGTACTTC
CDR3 protein: CASRGTPPTYEQYF

D gene: NA
CDR3 length: 16
V gene: TRBV4-1
J gene: TRBJ1-6
clone size: NA
CDR3 DNA: TGCGCCAGCAGCCAAGCCCCGCGGGGCACGAATTCACCCCTCCACTTT
CDR3 protein: CASSQAPRGTNSPLHF

D gene: TRBD2
CDR3 length: 16
V gene: TRBV5-1
J gene: TRBJ2-1
clone size: NA
CDR3 DNA: TGCGCCAGCAGCTTGACCCTAGCGGGGGGCATCAATGAGCAGTTCTTC
CDR3 protein: CASSLTLAGGINEQFF

D gene: NA
CDR3 length: 14
V gene: TRBV6-5
J gene: TRBJ1-2
clone size: NA
CDR3 DNA: TGTGCCAGCAGACTTGACAGGAGGTATCACGGCTACACCTTC
CDR3 protein: CASRLDRRYHGYTF

D gene: NA
CDR3 length: 14
V gene: TRBV7-9
J gene: TRBJ1-2
clone size: NA
CDR3 DNA: TGTGCCAGCAGCTTAGTCGAGACAAGGTCTGGCTACACCTTC
CDR3 protein: CASSLVETRSGYTF

D gene: NA
CDR3 length: 13
V gene: TRBV7-3
J gene: TRBJ1-1
clone size: NA
CDR3 DNA: TGTGCCAGCAGCTTCGGGGGTAACACTGAAGCTTTCTTT
CDR3 protein: CASSFGGNTEAFF

D gene: TRBD1
CDR3 length: 17
V gene: TRBV3-1/TRBV3-2
J gene: TRBJ2-3
clone size: NA
CDR3 DNA: TGTGCCAGCAGCCAAGCCTGGACAGGGGCACGGACAGATACGCAGTATTTT
CDR3 protein: CASSQAWTGARTDTQYF

D gene: TRBD1
CDR3 length: 13
V gene: TRBV6-5
J gene: TRBJ1-4
clone size: NA
CDR3 DNA: TGTGCCAGCAGACAGGGGGCGAATGAAAAACTGTTTTTT
CDR3 protein: CASRQGANEKLFF

D gene: NA
CDR3 length: 14
V gene: TRBV7-2
J gene: TRBJ1-2
clone size: NA
CDR3 DNA: TGTGCCAGCAGCTTAGTCGAAGGCGGTTATGGCTACACCTTC
CDR3 protein: CASSLVEGGYGYTF

D gene: TRBD1
CDR3 length: 14
V gene: TRBV7-3
J gene: TRBJ1-1
clone size: NA
CDR3 DNA: TGTGCCAGCAGCTTCACGCCGGGACAGGGGGAAGCTTTCTTT
CDR3 protein: CASSFTPGQGEAFF

D gene: NA
CDR3 length: 15
V gene: TRBV12-5
J gene: TRBJ2-1
clone size: NA
CDR3 DNA: TGTGCTAGTGGTTTGCGGGATGGTAAGCGCAATGAGCAGTTCTTC
CDR3 protein: CASGLRDGKRNEQFF

D gene: TRBD2
CDR3 length: 13
V gene: TRBV29-1
J gene: TRBJ2-7
clone size: NA
CDR3 DNA: TGCAGCGTAGGCCTCCTAGCGGGAGGCGAGCAGTACTTC
CDR3 protein: CSVGLLAGGEQYF

D gene: TRBD1
CDR3 length: 13
V gene: TRBV28
J gene: TRBJ2-7
clone size: NA
CDR3 DNA: TGTGCCAGCAGGTCGGGACAGGGGGGCGAGCAGTACTTC
CDR3 protein: CASRSGQGGEQYF

D gene: TRBD1
CDR3 length: 14
V gene: TRBV27
J gene: TRBJ2-5
clone size: NA
CDR3 DNA: TGTGCCAGCAGTTTAGCAGGGGGCGTAGAGACCCAGTACTTC
CDR3 protein: CASSLAGGVETQYF

D gene: TRBD1
CDR3 length: 13
V gene: TRBV29-1
J gene: TRBJ1-1
clone size: NA
CDR3 DNA: TGCAGCGTTCAACAGGGGGCTGGAACTGAAGCTTTCTTT
CDR3 protein: CSVQQGAGTEAFF

D gene: NA
CDR3 length: 15
V gene: TRBV9
J gene: TRBJ2-2
clone size: NA
CDR3 DNA: TGTGCCAGCAGCCTCGGAAGCGGGTACACCGGGGAGCTGTTTTTT
CDR3 protein: CASSLGSGYTGELFF

D gene: TRBD2
CDR3 length: 14
V gene: TRBV5-1
J gene: TRBJ2-3
clone size: NA
CDR3 DNA: TGCGCCAGCAGCTCCGGCTTAGCGGGAGATACGCAGTATTTT
CDR3 protein: CASSSGLAGDTQYF

D gene: NA
CDR3 length: 13
V gene: TRBV7-9
J gene: TRBJ1-2
clone size: NA
CDR3 DNA: TGTGCCAGCAGCTTAAGGGCCGACTGGGGCTGCACCTTC
CDR3 protein: CASSLRADWGCTF

D gene: TRBD1
CDR3 length: 13
V gene: TRBV5-1
J gene: TRBJ2-2
clone size: NA
CDR3 DNA: TGCGCCAGCAGCGTACAGGGGGGTGGAGAGCTGTTTTTT
CDR3 protein: CASSVQGGGELFF

D gene: NA
CDR3 length: 14
V gene: TRBV5-1
J gene: TRBJ1-1
clone size: NA
CDR3 DNA: TGCGCCAGCAGCTTGCTACCAACGGACACTGAAGCTTTCTTT
CDR3 protein: CASSLLPTDTEAFF

D gene: TRBD1
CDR3 length: 20
V gene: TRBV24-1
J gene: TRBJ2-6
clone size: NA
CDR3 DNA: TGTGCCACCAGTGATCCGCGGCCCCGACAGGGCGACTCTGGGGCCAACGTCCTGACTTTC
CDR3 protein: CATSDPRPRQGDSGANVLTF

D gene: NA
CDR3 length: 15
V gene: TRBV5-1
J gene: TRBJ2-2
clone size: NA
CDR3 DNA: TGCGCCAGCAGTCCTCTCTCAGGGAACACCGGGGAGCTGTTTTTT
CDR3 protein: CASSPLSGNTGELFF

D gene: NA
CDR3 length: 15
V gene: TRBV5-5
J gene: TRBJ2-2
clone size: once
CDR3 DNA: TGTGCCAGCAGCGCATCTTGGGGGGTATCCCGGGAGCTGTTTTTT
CDR3 protein: CASSASWGVSRELFF

D gene: TRBD1
CDR3 length: 13
V gene: TRBV28
J gene: TRBJ2-7
clone size: NA
CDR3 DNA: TGTGCCAGCAGTTCGGGACAGGCAAACGAGCAGTACTTC
CDR3 protein: CASSSGQANEQYF

D gene: NA
CDR3 length: 14
V gene: TRBV18
J gene: TRBJ1-4
clone size: NA
CDR3 DNA: TGTGCCAGCTCACTTAGGAGAACTAATGAAAAACTGTTTTTT
CDR3 protein: CASSLRRTNEKLFF

D gene: TRBD1
CDR3 length: 15
V gene: TRBV5-6
J gene: TRBJ1-3
clone size: NA
CDR3 DNA: TGTGCCAGCAGCTCGGGACAGAGACAAGGAAACACCATATATTTT
CDR3 protein: CASSSGQRQGNTIYF

D gene: NA
CDR3 length: 15
V gene: TRBV11-3
J gene: TRBJ2-3
clone size: NA
CDR3 DNA: TGTGCCAGCAGTTCACGGGACACCGTTAAAGATACGCAGTATTTT
CDR3 protein: CASSSRDTVKDTQYF